This T cell receptor beta chain was found in a study of blood T cell repertoires in COVID-19. Whole-study context: The samples span acute and convalescent COVID-19 from the United States, Italy and Spain. Sample material is recorded as cDNA or gDNA derived from T cells, B-cell-depleted T cells, or PBMCs.

Profiled with immunoSEQ multiplex PCR; TCRdb holds only in-frame clones, not every one. The sample carries hundreds of thousands of clones, 86% recorded once. In germline, CDR1 is SGDLS, CDR2 YYNGEE. V dropped 1 base and J dropped 3; count of bases not matched to a gene: 3. This CDR3 has 15 residues. The origin of this receptor is a woman in her thirties with active or convalescent COVID-19. The chain recombines TRBV9 with TRBJ1-1, with 10 bases fitting TRBD1. The sample comprised peripheral blood. The CDR3 DNA follows: TGTGCCAGCAGCGTATTCGGGACAGGGGACACTGAAGCTTTCTTT. Its protein is CASSVFGTGDTEAFF.